The 25 T cell receptor beta chains below come from one sample, sequenced in a study of regulatory T cells in long-lasting Graves disease. The time point was: persistent/refractory GD, antithyroid drugs over 5 years with positive TRAb. The authors made the TCR library using RNA they extracted from PBMCs. TCR beta libraries were built with iRepertoire HTBI primers and Arm-PCR of CDR3 regions. TCRdb reprocessed the multiplex PCR reads via MiXCR and lists one record per CDR3 protein. The table includes some 430,000 distinct CDR3 sequences, roughly 21% detected once. The sequenced sample was peripheral blood mononuclear cells (PBMCs), obtained when the disease was refractory, from a patient treated with antithyroid drugs. The receptors were sampled from a female donor with Graves disease.

The chain employs TRBV24-1 and TRBJ1-3; D gene uncertain. The CDR3 is made up of 14 amino acids. V dropped 3 bases and J dropped 9 bases, with 14 bases sitting between them. CDR1 is KGHDR and CDR2 is SFDVKD in the germline V gene. The CDR3 region has the DNA TGTGCCACCAGTGATGAAGACCCCGGTGGCACCATATATTTT. It yields the protein CATSDEDPGGTIYF.

This clonotype appeared many times. The chain has TRBV12-3 or TRBV12-4 and TRBJ1-2; 7 nucleotides align to TRBD1. The J segment lost 5 bases and the V segment lost 6 bases, leaving 9 bases of the junction unmatched. This CDR3 spans 14 amino acids. CDR3 sequence: CASRSGGGRYGYTF. CDR3 coding DNA: TGTGCCAGCAGGTCAGGGGGAGGTCGATATGGCTACACCTTC.

This clonotype was seen ten or more times. This chain joins TRBV12-3 or TRBV12-4 and TRBJ2-5; possibly TRBD1 for D (6 bases). This CDR3 contains 14 residues. Trimming took 5 bases from V and 5 from J, leaving 15 bases between them. In DNA, the CDR3 is TGTGCCAGCAGTACCACAGGGTTGTCGGAGACCCAGTACTTC. Its protein is CASSTTGLSETQYF.

This clonotype has at least ten counts. This chain connects TRBV11-2 to TRBJ2-7; no firm D call. Between the trimmed V and J ends, which lost 2 bases and 1 base, there was a span of 15 bases. The CDR3 extends over 16 amino acids. CDR1 and CDR2 from the germline V gene are SGHAT and FQNNGV. CDR3 residues: CASSLLTLLGSYEQYF. The CDR3 DNA reads as TGTGCCAGCAGCTTACTAACTCTTCTCGGATCCTACGAGCAGTACTTC. Supplemented by reference TRBV11-2 and TRBJ2-7, the full variable domain reads EAGVAQSPRYKIIEKRQSVAFWCNPISGHATLYWYQQILGQGPKLLIQFQNNGVVDDSQLPKDRFSAERLKGVDSTLKIQPAKLEDSAVYLCASSLLTLLGSYEQYFGPGTRLTVT.

The table lists this clonotype with a few counts. CDR3 DNA sequence: TGTGCCAGCTCACTCCAACAGGGCATTAATTCACCCCTCCACTTT. This encodes CASSLQQGINSPLHF. The chain carries TRBV18 and TRBJ1-6; TRBD1 might be the D (6 bases). The CDR3 covers 15 residues. CDR1 is KGHSH, CDR2 LQKENI, per germline. Trimming stripped 4 bases from V and 6 bases from J, with 13 bases between.

The chain carries TRBV29-1 and TRBJ1-2; TRBD1 aligns across 9 bases. CDR1 SQVTM and CDR2 ANQGSEA come from the germline V gene. This CDR3 contains 12 residues. V was clipped by 4 bases and J by 6 bases; unmatched bases: 3. In DNA form, the CDR3 reads TGCAGCGTTGGGACAGGGGTAAATGGCTACACCTTC. Protein sequence: CSVGTGVNGYTF.

At least ten counts were recorded for this clonotype. The rearrangement uses TRBV28 and TRBJ2-6, with D tentatively TRBD1 or TRBD2 (5 bases each). The CDR3 spans 14 residues. The V gene's germline CDR1 is MDHEN and CDR2 SYDVKM. The germline V and J ends were trimmed by 7 bases and 2 bases, with 9 bases remaining between them. CDR3 residues: CASTRGAGANVLTF. The CDR3 nucleotides are TGTGCCAGCACCCGAGGGGCTGGGGCCAACGTCCTGACTTTC.

The sample holds many counts of this clonotype. This chain connects TRBV3-1 to TRBJ1-2, with D uncertain. The CDR3 has 11 amino acids. The germline gives CDR1 LGHDT, CDR2 YNNKEL (reference sequence). Trimming removed 3 bases from V and 8 bases from J, with 7 bases in between. The CDR3 loop is CASSHAVGYTF. The CDR3 nucleotides read TGTGCCAGCAGCCACGCCGTCGGCTACACCTTC.

This clonotype was recorded many times. The rearrangement links TRBV5-5 to TRBJ2-5; D gene ambiguous. V lost 6 bases to trimming and J lost 0 bases, with 15 bases between them. The CDR3 consists of 15 residues. Germline CDR1 reads SGHKS; CDR2 reads YYEKEE (reference sequence). The chain's CDR3 is CASNGDNSYQETQYF. CDR3 DNA sequence: TGTGCCAGCAATGGTGACAATTCCTACCAAGAGACCCAGTACTTC.

This clonotype was counted a few times. The rearrangement links TRBV24-1 to TRBJ2-1, with 9 bases that match TRBD2. Trimming cost V 5 bases and J 6 bases; bases outside gene matches: 19. The CDR3 has 19 residues. CDR1 KGHDR and CDR2 SFDVKD come from the germline V gene. The CDR3 DNA sequence: TGTGCCACCAGTGTGGGGGTAGTCGGCGGGAGGGGACCAATCAATGAGCAGTTCTTC. Translated, it gives CATSVGVVGGRGPINEQFF.

This clonotype was seen repeatedly, ten times or more. The CDR3, as DNA: TGTGCCAGCAGTATACAAAACACTGAAGCTTTCTTT. Encoded protein: CASSIQNTEAFF. J is TRBJ1-1 and V is TRBV28; D ambiguous. V was shortened by 5 bases and J by 2 bases, with 6 bases between the two germline ends. CDR1 MDHEN and CDR2 SYDVKM come from the germline V gene. The CDR3 is 12 residues long.

The chain recombines TRBV7-8 with TRBJ2-7; TRBD2 agrees at 16 bases. The CDR3 consists of 18 residues. In germline, CDR1 is SGHVS, CDR2 FQNEAQ. The V and J ends lost 3 bases and 1 base, in that order; junction bases with no gene match: 6. The CDR3 nucleotides are TGTGCCAGCAGCTTCGGGGGACTAGCGGGAGGGCCTTCCTACGAGCAGTACTTC. It encodes CASSFGGLAGGPSYEQYF.

This clonotype was observed at least ten times. V gene TRBV19 combines with J gene TRBJ1-2, with 10 bases fitting TRBD1. The ends lost 5 bases at V and 7 bases at J; junction bases unmatched: 13. CDR1 LNHDA and CDR2 SQIVND come from the germline V gene (reference sequence). The CDR3 is 16 amino acids. The CDR3 DNA reads as TGTGCCAGTAGTGAACTGCGACAGGGGGCGCGAGGTGGCTACACCTTC. The encoded protein is CASSELRQGARGGYTF.

The chain links TRBV12-3 or TRBV12-4 to TRBJ1-2; D possibly corresponds to TRBD1 (6 bases). The CDR3 length is 15 residues. V was clipped by 6 bases and J by 3 bases, with 17 bases between them. The CDR3 DNA follows: TGTGCCAGCAGCCAACTCCAGGGGTACGACTATGGCTACACCTTC. Protein: CASSQLQGYDYGYTF.

At least ten counts were recorded for this clonotype. The rearrangement uses TRBV11-3 and TRBJ1-5; 7 bases are shared with TRBD1. CDR3 size: 16 residues. The V and J ends lost 3 bases and 0 bases, in that order; junction bases with no gene match: 5. Germline V gene sequence: CDR1 SGHNT, CDR2 YENEEA. The CDR3 nucleotides are TGTGCCAGCAGCTTCGGACAGGATCGTAGCAATCAGCCCCAGCATTTT. It is translated as CASSFGQDRSNQPQHF.

This chain links TRBV19 with TRBJ1-5; D is unclear. The germline gives CDR1 LNHDA, CDR2 SQIVND (reference sequence). The CDR3 loop spans 15 amino acids. V lost 0 bases to trimming and J lost 4 bases, with 10 bases between them. CDR3 sequence: CASSIEPGLNQPQHF. DNA for the CDR3: TGTGCCAGTAGTATAGAACCAGGCCTAAATCAGCCCCAGCATTTT.

This clonotype was observed at least ten times. This rearrangement joins TRBV5-1 to TRBJ2-7; D not certain. The V end was cut by 4 bases, the J end by 3 bases, with 8 bases between. CDR1 SGHRS and CDR2 YFSETQ come from the germline V gene. This CDR3 comprises 12 residues. The CDR3 loop reads CASSAQDYEQYF. As DNA, the CDR3 is TGCGCCAGCAGCGCGCAGGACTACGAGCAGTACTTC. The variable domain in full, completed from reference TRBV5-1 and TRBJ2-7, reads KAGVTQTPRYLIKTRGQQVTLSCSPISGHRSVSWYQQTPGQGLQFLFEYFSETQRNKGNFPGRFSGRQFSNSRSEMNVSTLELGDSALYLCASSAQDYEQYFGPGTRLTVT.

This clonotype has ten or more counts. V usage is TRBV30 and J usage is TRBJ2-2; no clear D gene. V lost 3 bases and J 4 bases, leaving 3 bases between the germline ends. The CDR3 covers 11 residues. CDR1 and CDR2 (germline): GTSNPN, SVGIG (reference sequence). The CDR3 DNA reads TGTGCCTGGAGAGCCACCGGGGAGCTGTTTTTT. Encoded protein: CAWRATGELFF.

This clonotype was picked up many times. The genes are TRBV7-9 and TRBJ1-2; TRBD1 agrees at 7 bases. Trimming at V came to 6 bases and at J to 8 bases, leaving 3 bases not matched to a gene. This CDR3 has 11 amino acids. The germline CDR1 and CDR2 sequences are SEHNR and FQNEAQ (reference sequence). The CDR3 spells CASRGTEGYTF. CDR3 sequence (DNA): TGTGCCAGCAGGGGGACAGAGGGCTACACCTTC.

This clonotype was detected a few times. V usage is TRBV12-3 or TRBV12-4 and J usage is TRBJ1-2; no firm D call. The germline V and J ends were trimmed by 5 bases and 4 bases, with 14 bases remaining between them. The CDR3 covers 14 residues. The CDR3 DNA reads TGTGCCAGCAGTGTTGGGGTTCTGGGCTATGGCTACACCTTC. Protein product: CASSVGVLGYGYTF.

The chain links TRBV9 to TRBJ1-4; D gene ambiguous. The germline V gene encodes CDR1 SGDLS and CDR2 YYNGEE. The length of the CDR3 is 17 residues. Deletions cut 3 bases from V and 3 bases from J, with 18 bases between. CDR3 sequence (DNA): TGTGCCAGCAGCGACTACCCCAATCTTGGGGCTAATGAAAAACTGTTTTTT. Translation gives CASSDYPNLGANEKLFF.

For this clonotype: One base away lies a much larger clone, so this may be a sequencing read error. The chain links TRBV28 to TRBJ2-2; perhaps D is TRBD1 or TRBD2 (5 bases each). CDR1 is MDHEN and CDR2 is SYDVKM in the germline V gene. The V and J ends lost 8 bases and 0 bases respectively, with 13 bases between them. CDR3 length: 15 residues. The CDR3, as DNA: TGTGCCAGCCGCAGGGAGCTTGCGAACACCGGGGAGCTGTTTTTT. Translated: CASRRELANTGELFF.

This clonotype showed up many times. The gene calls are TRBV27 and TRBJ2-5; 10 bases align to TRBD2. Trimming at V came to 3 bases and at J to 2 bases, leaving 6 bases not matched to a gene. Germline CDR1 and CDR2: MNHEY and SMNVEV (reference sequence). The CDR3 length is 16 residues. The CDR3 spells CASSLGRTSGQETQYF. In DNA form, the CDR3 reads TGTGCCAGCAGTTTGGGCCGGACTAGCGGACAAGAGACCCAGTACTTC.

This clonotype was seen at least ten times. The genes are TRBV27 and TRBJ2-2; either TRBD1 or TRBD2 may fit D (5 bases each). Germline V gives CDR1 MNHEY, CDR2 SMNVEV (reference sequence). V shed 1 base and J shed 6 bases, with 18 bases lying between them. The CDR3 loop spans 17 amino acids. DNA for the CDR3: TGTGCCAGCAGTTTATATCCGCCGGGTTCGGGGCCCGGGGAGCTGTTTTTT. Amino acid sequence: CASSLYPPGSGPGELFF.

In this sample, this clonotype turned up a few times. The genes are TRBV7-2 and TRBJ2-7; 8 bases line up with TRBD2. V trimming: 1 base; J trimming: 5 bases; junction bases outside the gene matches: 1. In germline, CDR1 is SGHTA, CDR2 FQGNSA. The CDR3 has 13 amino acids. CDR3 residues: CASSLGLANEQYF. DNA of the CDR3: TGTGCCAGCAGCTTAGGACTAGCGAACGAGCAGTACTTC.